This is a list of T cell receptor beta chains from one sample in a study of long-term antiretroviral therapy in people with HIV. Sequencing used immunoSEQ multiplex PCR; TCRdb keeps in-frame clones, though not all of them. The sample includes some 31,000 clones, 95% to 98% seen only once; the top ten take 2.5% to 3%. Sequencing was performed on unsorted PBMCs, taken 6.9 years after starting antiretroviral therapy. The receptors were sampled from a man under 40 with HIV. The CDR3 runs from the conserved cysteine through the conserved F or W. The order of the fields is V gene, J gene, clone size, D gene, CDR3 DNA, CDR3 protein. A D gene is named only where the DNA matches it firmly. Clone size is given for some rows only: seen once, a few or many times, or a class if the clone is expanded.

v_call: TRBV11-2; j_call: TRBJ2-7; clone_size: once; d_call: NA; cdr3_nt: TGTGCCAGCAGCTTAGAGAGGATCTACGAGCAGTACTTC; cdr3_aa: CASSLERIYEQYF
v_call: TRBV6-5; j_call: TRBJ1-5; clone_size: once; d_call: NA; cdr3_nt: TGTGCCAGCTCAGGGGTAGTTGGGCAGCCCCAGCATTTT; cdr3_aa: CASSGVVGQPQHF
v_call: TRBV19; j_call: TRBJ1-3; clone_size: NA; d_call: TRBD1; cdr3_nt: TGTGCCAGTAGTACCCTCGACAGGGGTGGCAACACCATATATTTT; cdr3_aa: CASSTLDRGGNTIYF
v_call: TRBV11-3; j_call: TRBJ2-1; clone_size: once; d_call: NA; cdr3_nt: TGTGCCAGCAGCCGCGGGACCAACAATGAGCAGTTCTTC; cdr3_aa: CASSRGTNNEQFF
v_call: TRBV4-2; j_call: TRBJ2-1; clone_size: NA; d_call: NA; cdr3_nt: TGTGCCAGCAGCCAAGACTTGGATGAGCAGTTCTTC; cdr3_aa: CASSQDLDEQFF
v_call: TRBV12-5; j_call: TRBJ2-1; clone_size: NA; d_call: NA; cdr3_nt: TGTGCTAGTGTCCAGGGCTCCTACAATGAGCAGTTCTTC; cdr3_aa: CASVQGSYNEQFF
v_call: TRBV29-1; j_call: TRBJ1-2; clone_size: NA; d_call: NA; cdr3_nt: TGCAGCGTTGAGCAACCGGGACACCCCTATGGCTACACCTTC; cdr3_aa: CSVEQPGHPYGYTF
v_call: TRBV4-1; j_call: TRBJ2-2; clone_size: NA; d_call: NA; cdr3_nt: TGCGCCAGCAGCCTCCAGCAGACCACCGGGGAGCTGTTTTTT; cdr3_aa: CASSLQQTTGELFF
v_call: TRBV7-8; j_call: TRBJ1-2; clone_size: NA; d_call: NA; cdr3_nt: TGTGCCAGCAGCTTAGCGGGACACTCTAACTATGGCTACACCTTC; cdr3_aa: CASSLAGHSNYGYTF
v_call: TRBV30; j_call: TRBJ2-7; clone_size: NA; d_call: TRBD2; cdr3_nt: TGTGCCTGGAGTGTACAAAGCGGGAGCTACGAGCAGTACTTC; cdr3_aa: CAWSVQSGSYEQYF
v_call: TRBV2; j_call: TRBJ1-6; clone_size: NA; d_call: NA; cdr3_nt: TGTGCCAGCAGCACAGGGAATTCACCCCTCCACTTT; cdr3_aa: CASSTGNSPLHF
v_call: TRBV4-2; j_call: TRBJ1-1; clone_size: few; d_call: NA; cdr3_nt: TGTGCCAGCACCGCCGCGCAGGGAAGATTAGCTTTCTTT; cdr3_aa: CASTAAQGRLAFF
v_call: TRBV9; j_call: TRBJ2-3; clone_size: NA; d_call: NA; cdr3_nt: TGTGCCAGCAGCCCCGGTTTTCGGGGCACAGATACGCAGTATTTT; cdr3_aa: CASSPGFRGTDTQYF
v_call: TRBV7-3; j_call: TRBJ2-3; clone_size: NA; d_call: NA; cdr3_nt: TGTGCCAGCAGCCACCTTGGACTTTCCACAGATACGCAGTATTTT; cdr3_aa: CASSHLGLSTDTQYF
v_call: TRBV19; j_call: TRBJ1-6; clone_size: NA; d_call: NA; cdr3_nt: TGTGCCAGTAGTATGTCCGGGGAAGGTGGGACCCTCCACTTT; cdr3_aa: CASSMSGEGGTLHF
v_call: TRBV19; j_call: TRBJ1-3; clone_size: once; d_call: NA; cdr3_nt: TGTGCCAGTAGTGGGAACGGAAACACCATATATTTT; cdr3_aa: CASSGNGNTIYF
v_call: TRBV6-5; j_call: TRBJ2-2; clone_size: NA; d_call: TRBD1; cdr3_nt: TGTGCCAGCAGTTACGGGACAGGGGGAAACACCGGGGAGCTGTTTTTT; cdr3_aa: CASSYGTGGNTGELFF
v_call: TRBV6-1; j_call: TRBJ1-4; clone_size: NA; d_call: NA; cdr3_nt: TGTGCCAGCACCGAACCGGGCCGCGGAGAAAAACTGTTTTTT; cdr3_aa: CASTEPGRGEKLFF
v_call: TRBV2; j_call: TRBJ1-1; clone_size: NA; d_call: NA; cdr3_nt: TGTGCCAGCAGTGATCTCCCGAACACTGAAGCTTTCTTT; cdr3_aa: CASSDLPNTEAFF
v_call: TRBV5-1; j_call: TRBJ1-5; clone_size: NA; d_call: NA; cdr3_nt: TGCGCCAGCAGCTTGGGGGGGGACCAGCCCCAGCATTTT; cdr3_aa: CASSLGGDQPQHF
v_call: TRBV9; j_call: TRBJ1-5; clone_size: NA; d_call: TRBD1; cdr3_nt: TGTGCCAGCAGCGTAGGACAGGGGAATCAGCCCCAGCATTTT; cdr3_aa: CASSVGQGNQPQHF
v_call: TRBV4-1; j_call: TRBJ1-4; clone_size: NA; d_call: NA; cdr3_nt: TGCGCCAGCAGCCAAGTCGGGGAGGCAAAACTGTTTTTT; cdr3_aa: CASSQVGEAKLFF
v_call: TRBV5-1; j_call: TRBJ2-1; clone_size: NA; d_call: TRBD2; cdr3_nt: TGCGCCAGCAGCTACGGACTAGCGGGAGACAATGAGCAGTTCTTC; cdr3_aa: CASSYGLAGDNEQFF
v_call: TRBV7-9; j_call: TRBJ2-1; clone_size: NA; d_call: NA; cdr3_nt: TGTGCCAGCAGCTTAGTCGGGAAGGGCAATGAGCAGTTCTTC; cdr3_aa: CASSLVGKGNEQFF
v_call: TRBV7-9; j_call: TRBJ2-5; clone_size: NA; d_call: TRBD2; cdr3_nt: TGTGCCAGCAGGAGGGGACTAGCAGCCGAGACCCAGTACTTC; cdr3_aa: CASRRGLAAETQYF
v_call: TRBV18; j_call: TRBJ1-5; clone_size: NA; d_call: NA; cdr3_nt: TGTGCCAGCTCACCCCCGGAGCGGGAGCCCCAGCATTTT; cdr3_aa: CASSPPEREPQHF
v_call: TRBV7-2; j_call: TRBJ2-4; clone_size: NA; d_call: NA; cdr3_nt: TGTGCCAGCAGCCCACCGGGACTCCCTGCAGACTTC; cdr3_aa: CASSPPGLPADF
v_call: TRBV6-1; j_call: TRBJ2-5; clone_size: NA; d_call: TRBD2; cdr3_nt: TGTGCCAGCAGTGAATGGGGGGGTGGAGAGACCCAGTACTTC; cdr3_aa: CASSEWGGGETQYF
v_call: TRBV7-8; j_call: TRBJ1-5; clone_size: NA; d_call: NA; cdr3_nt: TGTGCCAGCAGCCCCAAACGGGTTACGAATCAGCCCCAGCATTTT; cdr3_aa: CASSPKRVTNQPQHF
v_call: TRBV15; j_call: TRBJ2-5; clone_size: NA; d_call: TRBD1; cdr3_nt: TGTGCCACCAGCACCCAACTAAGGACAGGGGTAGAGACCCAGTACTTC; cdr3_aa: CATSTQLRTGVETQYF
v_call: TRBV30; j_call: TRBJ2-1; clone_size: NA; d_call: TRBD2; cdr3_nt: TGTGCCTGGAAGTGGCGGGGGTGGGGCGATGAGCAGTTCTTC; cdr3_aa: CAWKWRGWGDEQFF
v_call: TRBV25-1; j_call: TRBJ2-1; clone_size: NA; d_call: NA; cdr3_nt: TGTGCCAGTAGCCCGGCCCATGAGCAGTTCTTC; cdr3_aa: CASSPAHEQFF
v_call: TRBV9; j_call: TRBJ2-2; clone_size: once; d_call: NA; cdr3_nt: TGTGCCAGCAGCGTAGGAGGTCTTCGGCGGAGCTCCGGGGAGCTGTTTTTT; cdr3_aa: CASSVGGLRRSSGELFF
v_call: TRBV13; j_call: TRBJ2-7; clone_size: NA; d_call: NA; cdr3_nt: TGTGCCAGCAGCTACCCAGGGGTTTACGAGCAGTACTTC; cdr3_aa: CASSYPGVYEQYF
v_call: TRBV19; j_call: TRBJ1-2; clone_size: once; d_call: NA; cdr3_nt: TGTGCCAGTAGTATAGCCCGACGGAAGTTACTATCAGCTAACTATGGCTACACCTTC; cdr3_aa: CASSIARRKLLSANYGYTF
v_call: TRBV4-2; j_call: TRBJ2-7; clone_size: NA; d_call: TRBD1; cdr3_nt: TGTGCCAGCAGCCAAGAGAGTCGGACAGGGAGGACCTACGAGCAGTACTTC; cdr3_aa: CASSQESRTGRTYEQYF
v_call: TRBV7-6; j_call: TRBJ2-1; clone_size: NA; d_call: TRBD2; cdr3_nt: TGTGCCAGCAGCTTAGGCCCCAGGAGCGGGAGGGCCTACAATGAGCAGTTCTTC; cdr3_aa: CASSLGPRSGRAYNEQFF
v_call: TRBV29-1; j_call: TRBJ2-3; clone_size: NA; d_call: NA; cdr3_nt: TGCAGCGTTGATGGAATAGCGGATTTTAGCACAGATACGCAGTATTTT; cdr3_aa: CSVDGIADFSTDTQYF
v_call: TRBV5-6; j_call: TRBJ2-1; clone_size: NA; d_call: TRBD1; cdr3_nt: TGTGCCAGCAGCCTGGGGACAGGGTCAATCAATGAGCAGTTCTTC; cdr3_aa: CASSLGTGSINEQFF
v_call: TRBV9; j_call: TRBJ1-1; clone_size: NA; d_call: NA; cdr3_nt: TGTGCCAGCAGCCTCCGCTGGGATACTGAAGCTTTCTTT; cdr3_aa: CASSLRWDTEAFF
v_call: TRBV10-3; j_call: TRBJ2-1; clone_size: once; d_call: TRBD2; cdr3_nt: TGTGCCATCAACGACCTAGCGGGCTCTGAGCAGTTCTTC; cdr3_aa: CAINDLAGSEQFF
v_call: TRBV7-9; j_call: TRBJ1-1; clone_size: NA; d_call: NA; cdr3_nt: TGTGCCAGCAGCTTAAGGACATCAGGAAGTGAAGCTTTCTTT; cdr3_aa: CASSLRTSGSEAFF
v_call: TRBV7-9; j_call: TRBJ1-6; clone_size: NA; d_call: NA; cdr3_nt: TGTGCCAGCAGCTTAGTTTGGAATTCACCCCTCCACTTT; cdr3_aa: CASSLVWNSPLHF
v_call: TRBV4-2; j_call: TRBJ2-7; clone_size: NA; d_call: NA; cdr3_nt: TGTGCCAGCAGCCAAGTGGGGGCTAGCGTTGCCTACGAGCAGTACTTC; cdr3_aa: CASSQVGASVAYEQYF
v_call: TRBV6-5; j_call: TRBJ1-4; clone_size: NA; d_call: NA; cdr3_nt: TGTGCCAGCAGCTTACTACCAACTAATGAAAAACTGTTTTTT; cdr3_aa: CASSLLPTNEKLFF
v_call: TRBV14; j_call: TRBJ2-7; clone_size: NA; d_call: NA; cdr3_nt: TGTGCCAGCAGCCAACTTAGCGGCTACGAGCAGTACTTC; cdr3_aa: CASSQLSGYEQYF
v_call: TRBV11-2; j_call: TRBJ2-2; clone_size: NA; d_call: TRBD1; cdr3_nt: TGTGCCAGCAGCCCGGACAGGGACAAGCTGTTTTTT; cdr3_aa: CASSPDRDKLFF